This entry lists 5 T cell receptor beta chains sequenced from one sample in a study of cytomegalovirus exposure and HLA in healthy donors. PCR primers comprised 60 Vbeta and 13 Jbeta primers. Sequenced by immunoSEQ multiplex PCR; TCRdb stores in-frame clones only, minus some. The sample consists of roughly 200,000 clones, 78% of them appearing once. The sequencing sample was made of PBMCs. All receptors derive from a woman between 25 and 40 years old in good health and CMV-seropositive.

This chain links TRBV11-3 with TRBJ2-5; 14 positions agree with TRBD2. The trim removed 5 bases at V and 5 bases at J, leaving 7 bases unmatched. The CDR3 runs 16 residues. CDR1 is SGHNT, CDR2 YENEEA, per germline. The CDR3 here is CASSRMGLAGEETQYF. The DNA for the CDR3 is TGTGCCAGCAGCCGAATGGGACTAGCGGGGGAGGAGACCCAGTACTTC.

This clone was seen a handful of times. V and J are TRBV11-2 and TRBJ1-4; 7 bases fit TRBD1. The germline V gene has CDR1 SGHAT and CDR2 FQNNGV. This CDR3 comprises 16 residues. The V segment lost 4 bases and the J segment 7 bases; nucleotides outside the gene matches: 12. CDR3 DNA: TGTGCCAGCAGCTATAAACCCAGGGGGAGGAGTGAAAAACTGTTTTTT. This translates into CASSYKPRGRSEKLFF. The whole variable domain, remainder taken from reference TRBV11-2 and TRBJ1-4, is EAGVAQSPRYKIIEKRQSVAFWCNPISGHATLYWYQQILGQGPKLLIQFQNNGVVDDSQLPKDRFSAERLKGVDSTLKIQPAKLEDSAVYLCASSYKPRGRSEKLFFGSGTQLSVL.

V usage is TRBV28 and J usage is TRBJ2-5; 11 bases line up with TRBD1. Germline V gene sequence: CDR1 MDHEN, CDR2 SYDVKM. The trim removed 5 bases at V and 4 bases at J, leaving 6 bases unmatched. CDR3 length: 15 amino acids. CDR3 DNA sequence: TGTGCCAGCAGTGCCCGGACAGGGGGCGGAGAGACCCAGTACTTC. As protein: CASSARTGGGETQYF. The full variable domain, its missing parts supplied by reference TRBV28 and TRBJ2-5, is DVKVTQSSRYLVKRTGEKVFLECVQDMDHENMFWYRQDPGLGLRLIYFSYDVKMKEKGDIPEGYSVSREKKERFSLILESASTNQTSMYLCASSARTGGGETQYFGPGTRLLVL.

The chain carries TRBV27 and TRBJ1-4; D not resolved. CDR3 length equals 13 residues. Germline V gives CDR1 MNHEY, CDR2 SMNVEV (reference sequence). V was cut by 6 bases and J by 7 bases, with 12 bases left in between. The CDR3 protein is CASSLREGEKLFF. CDR3 coding DNA: TGTGCCAGCAGCCTTCGGGAGGGTGAAAAACTGTTTTTT.

V is TRBV7-3 and J is TRBJ1-2; D is possibly TRBD1 (5 bases). Deletions cut 5 bases from V and 13 bases from J, with 17 bases between. This CDR3 spans 12 amino acids. Germline V lookup: CDR1 SGHTA, CDR2 FQGTGA. The CDR3 loop is CASSPDGGRPTF. The DNA for the CDR3 is TGTGCCAGCAGCCCAGACGGGGGGAGGCCCACCTTC.